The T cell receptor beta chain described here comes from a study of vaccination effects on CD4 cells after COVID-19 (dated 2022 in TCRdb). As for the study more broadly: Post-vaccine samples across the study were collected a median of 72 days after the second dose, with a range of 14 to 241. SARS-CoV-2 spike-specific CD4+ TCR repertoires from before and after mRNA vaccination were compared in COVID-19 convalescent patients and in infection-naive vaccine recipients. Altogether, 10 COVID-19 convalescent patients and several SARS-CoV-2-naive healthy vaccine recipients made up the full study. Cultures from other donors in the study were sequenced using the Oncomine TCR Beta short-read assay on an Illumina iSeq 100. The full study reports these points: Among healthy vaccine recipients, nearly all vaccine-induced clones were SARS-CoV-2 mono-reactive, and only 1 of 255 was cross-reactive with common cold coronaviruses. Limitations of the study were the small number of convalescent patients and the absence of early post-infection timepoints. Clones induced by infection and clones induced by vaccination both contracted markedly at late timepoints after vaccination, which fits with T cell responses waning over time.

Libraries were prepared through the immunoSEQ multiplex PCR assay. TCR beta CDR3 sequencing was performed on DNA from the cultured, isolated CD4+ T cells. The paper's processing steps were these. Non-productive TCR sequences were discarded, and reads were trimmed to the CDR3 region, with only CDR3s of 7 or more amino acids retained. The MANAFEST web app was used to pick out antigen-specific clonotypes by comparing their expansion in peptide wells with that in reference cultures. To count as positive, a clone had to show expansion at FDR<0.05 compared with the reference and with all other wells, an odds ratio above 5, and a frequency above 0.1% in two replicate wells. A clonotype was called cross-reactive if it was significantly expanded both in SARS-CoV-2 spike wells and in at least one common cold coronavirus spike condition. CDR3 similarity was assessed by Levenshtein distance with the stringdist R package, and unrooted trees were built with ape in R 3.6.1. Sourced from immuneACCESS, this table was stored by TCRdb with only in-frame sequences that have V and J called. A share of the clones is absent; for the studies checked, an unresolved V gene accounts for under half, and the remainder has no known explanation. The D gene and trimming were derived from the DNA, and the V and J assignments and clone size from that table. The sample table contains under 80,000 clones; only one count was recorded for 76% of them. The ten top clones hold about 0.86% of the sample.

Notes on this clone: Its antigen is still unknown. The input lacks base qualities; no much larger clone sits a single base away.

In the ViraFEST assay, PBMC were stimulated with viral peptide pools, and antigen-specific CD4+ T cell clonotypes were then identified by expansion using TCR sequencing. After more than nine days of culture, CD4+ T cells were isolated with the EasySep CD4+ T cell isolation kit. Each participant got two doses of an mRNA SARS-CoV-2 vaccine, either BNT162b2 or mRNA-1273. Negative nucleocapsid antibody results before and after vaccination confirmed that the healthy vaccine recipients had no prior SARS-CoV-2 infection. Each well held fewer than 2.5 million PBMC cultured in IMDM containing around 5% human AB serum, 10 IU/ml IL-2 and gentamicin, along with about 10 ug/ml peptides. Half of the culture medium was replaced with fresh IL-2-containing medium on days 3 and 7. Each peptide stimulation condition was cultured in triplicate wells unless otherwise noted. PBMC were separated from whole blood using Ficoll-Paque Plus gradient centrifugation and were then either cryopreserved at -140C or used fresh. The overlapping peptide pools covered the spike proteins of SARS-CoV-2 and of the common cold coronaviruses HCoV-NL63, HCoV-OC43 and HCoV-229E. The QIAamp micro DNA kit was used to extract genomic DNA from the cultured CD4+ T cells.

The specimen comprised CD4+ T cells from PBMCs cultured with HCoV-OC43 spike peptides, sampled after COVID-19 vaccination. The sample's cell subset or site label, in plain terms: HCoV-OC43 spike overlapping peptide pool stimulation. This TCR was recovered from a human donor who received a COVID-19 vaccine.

The CDR3 protein is CSVETTRRETQYF. The nucleotide sequence is TGCAGCGTTGAAACGACTAGGCGGGAGACCCAGTACTTC. The V and J segments used are TRBV29-1 and TRBJ2-5; TRBD2 is a possible D gene, resting on 6 matching bases. From the cysteine through the phenylalanine, the CDR3 covers 13 amino acids. Kept here is only the CDR3 DNA, which spans 39 bases and is read in frame from base 1. The germline V gene supplies CDR1 SQVTM and CDR2 ANQGSEA. V drops 2 bases and J drops 5 bases, leaving 12 bases in between.